What follows are 10 T cell receptor beta chains derived from one specimen sequenced in a study of blood T cell repertoires in COVID-19. Produced via immunoSEQ multiplex PCR; TCRdb's table is partial and in-frame only. The table lists roughly 280,000 clones, 75% to 90% of them singletons. Sequences were obtained from PBMCs or T cells enriched from blood (not recorded which). The receptors come from a woman younger than 35 who had recovered from COVID-19.

The chain employs TRBV18 and TRBJ1-5; TRBD1 matches 8 bases. V lost 2 bases and J lost 7; bases outside the gene matches: 7. Germline V gene lookup returns CDR1 KGHSH and CDR2 LQKENI. The CDR3 has 15 residues. Written as DNA, the CDR3 is TGTGCCAGCTCACCAACCCAGGGGGCAAGCCAGCCCCAGCATTTT. It is translated as CASSPTQGASQPQHF.

This clone was counted many times. The chain uses TRBV6-2 or TRBV6-3 and TRBJ1-5; D gene ambiguous. The CDR3 is made up of 13 amino acids. Looked up from germline, CDR1 is MNHEY and CDR2 is SVGEGT. V lost 2 bases, J lost 7 bases, and 9 bases lay in between. The DNA for the CDR3 is TGTGCCAGCAGTTACGAGGTGGAGCAGCCCCAGCATTTT. This translates into CASSYEVEQPQHF.

This chain links TRBV7-9 with TRBJ1-6; no clear D gene. The CDR3 has 16 residues. Between the trimmed V and J ends, which lost 5 bases and 3 bases, there was a span of 14 bases. CDR1 SEHNR and CDR2 FQNEAQ come from the germline V gene (reference sequence). Written as DNA, the CDR3 is TGTGCCAGCAGCCAAATTGGGCAGATCTATAATTCACCCCTCCACTTT. This translates into CASSQIGQIYNSPLHF.

The V gene is TRBV5-1, the J gene TRBJ2-2; 7 nucleotides line up with TRBD1. In germline, CDR1 is SGHRS, CDR2 YFSETQ. The V and J ends lost 4 bases and 2 bases, in that order; junction bases with no gene match: 8. The CDR3 is made up of 16 amino acids. The CDR3 DNA follows: TGCGCCAGCAGCGACCCAAACAGGGGAAACACCGGGGAGCTGTTTTTT. Translating it yields CASSDPNRGNTGELFF.

This clone showed up just once. The chain couples TRBV10-1 to TRBJ2-5; 9 bases fit TRBD1. The CDR3 length is 16 residues. J was trimmed by 2 bases and V by 5 bases; bases with no gene match: 9. The V gene's germline CDR1 is WNHNN and CDR2 SYGVQD (reference sequence). The CDR3 bases are TGCGCCAGCAGTCCAGGGGGACAGGGTGATCAAGAGACCCAGTACTTC. This gives the protein CASSPGGQGDQETQYF.

This chain links TRBV27 with TRBJ1-3; 8 bases fit TRBD1. V trimming: 3 bases; J trimming: 6 bases; junction bases outside the gene matches: 7. Per the germline V gene, CDR1 is MNHEY and CDR2 is SMNVEV (reference sequence). The CDR3 consists of 15 residues. For the CDR3, the DNA is TGTGCCAGCAGTTTGAGGACAGGGATCGAAAACACCATATATTTT. Its protein product is CASSLRTGIENTIYF.

The rearrangement links TRBV7-6 to TRBJ1-6, with TRBD1 matching 11 bases. J lost 7 bases, V lost 5 bases, and 4 bases had no gene match. CDR1 and CDR2 from the germline V gene are SGHVS and FNYEAQ. The CDR3 covers 15 residues. CDR3 sequence (DNA): TGTGCCAGCAGCGAGGGACAGGGGGGAAATTCACCCCTCCACTTT. Translation: CASSEGQGGNSPLHF. The full variable domain, with the rest looked up from reference TRBV7-6 and TRBJ1-6, is GAGVSQSPRYKVTKRGQDVALRCDPISGHVSLYWYRQALGQGPEFLTYFNYEAQQDKSGLPNDRFSAERPEGSISTLTIQRTEQRDSAMYRCASSEGQGGNSPLHFGNGTRLTVT.

The chain employs TRBV5-6 and TRBJ2-7; 9 nucleotides agree with TRBD2. The CDR3 has 15 residues. Trimming at V came to 2 bases and at J to 3 bases, leaving 6 bases not matched to a gene. Looked up from germline, CDR1 is SGHDT and CDR2 is YYEEEE. The CDR3 spells CASSLLSGGVYEQYF. The CDR3, as DNA: TGTGCCAGCAGCTTACTTAGCGGGGGTGTCTACGAGCAGTACTTC. Looking up the rest from reference TRBV5-6 and TRBJ2-7 gives the full variable domain: DAGVTQSPTHLIKTRGQQVTLRCSPKSGHDTVSWYQQALGQGPQFIFQYYEEEERQRGNFPDRFSGHQFPNYSSELNVNALLLGDSALYLCASSLLSGGVYEQYFGPGTRLTVT.

Only one count was recorded for this clone. The genes are TRBV5-8 and TRBJ1-6; 7 bases fit TRBD1. This CDR3 region has 15 residues. Germline V gene lookup returns CDR1 SGHTS and CDR2 YDEGEE. V trimming: 3 bases; J trimming: 9 bases; junction bases outside the gene matches: 9. DNA of the CDR3: TGTGCCAGCAGCTGGAGGACAGGTAGAAGTTCACCCCTCCACTTT. It yields the protein CASSWRTGRSSPLHF. The full variable domain, rest sourced from reference TRBV5-8 and TRBJ1-6, is EAGVTQSPTHLIKTRGQQATLRCSPISGHTSVYWYQQALGLGLQFLLWYDEGEERNRGNFPPRFSGRQFPNYSSELNVNALELEDSALYLCASSWRTGRSSPLHFGNGTRLTVT.

In regard to this clone: The same CDR3 can be traced to other DNA sequences in this sample. The gene calls are TRBV3-1 (or the pseudogene TRBV3-2) and TRBJ1-2; D is unclear. This CDR3 is built from 11 residues. V was pared by 4 bases and J by 2 bases, with 2 bases between. Germline lookup yields CDR1 LGHDT and CDR2 YNNKEL (reference sequence). The CDR3 DNA reads as TGTGCCAGCAGCCTAAACTATGGCTACACCTTC. Translating gives CASSLNYGYTF.